This TCR beta chain came from a study of blood T cell repertoires in COVID-19. The overall study: Acute and convalescent COVID-19 samples came from the United States, Italy and Spain. The analysed material was cDNA or gDNA that came from T cells, B-cell-depleted T cells, or PBMCs.

This CDR3 has 14 residues. Trimming cost V 2 bases and J 7 bases, with 11 bases left between them. The germline CDR1 and CDR2 sequences are LNHDA and SQIVND (reference sequence). Original processing methods: By means of reference gene primer amplification, nucleated cell counts were estimated. This table comes from immunoSEQ multiplex PCR, and its TCRdb copy is limited to in-frame clones, with some not included. V and J calls and clone size follow that table, whereas D and trimming were derived from the DNA. The data show fewer than 350,000 clones, roughly 89% seen once. Enrollment of patients from Seattle took place during active infection, with longitudinal follow-up.

The receptor was derived from a woman aged 60-75 years with COVID-19, enrolled during active disease. What was sequenced was peripheral blood. The chain has TRBV19 and TRBJ1-4, with a tentative D call TRBD1 (5 bases). The CDR3 loop is CASSIQGSPEKLFF. In DNA, the CDR3 is TGTGCCAGTAGTATACAGGGCTCTCCTGAAAAACTGTTTTTT.